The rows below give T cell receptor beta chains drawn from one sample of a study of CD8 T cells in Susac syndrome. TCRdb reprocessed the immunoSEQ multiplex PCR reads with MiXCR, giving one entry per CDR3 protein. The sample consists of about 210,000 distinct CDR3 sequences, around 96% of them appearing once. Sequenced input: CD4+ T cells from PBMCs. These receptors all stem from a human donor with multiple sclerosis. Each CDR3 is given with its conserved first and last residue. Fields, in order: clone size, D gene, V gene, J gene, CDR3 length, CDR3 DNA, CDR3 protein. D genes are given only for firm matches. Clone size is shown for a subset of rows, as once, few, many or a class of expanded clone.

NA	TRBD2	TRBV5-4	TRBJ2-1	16	TGTGCCAGCAGCGCATTGGGACTAGCGGGGGGCAATGAGCAGTTCTTC	CASSALGLAGGNEQFF
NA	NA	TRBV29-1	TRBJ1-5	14	TGCAGCGCGTTAATAGACAGCGGCAATCAGCCCCAGCATTTT	CSALIDSGNQPQHF
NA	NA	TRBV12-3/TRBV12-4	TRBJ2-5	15	TGTGCCAGCAGTTTGAGCGGGTCTTACCAAGAGACCCAGTACTTC	CASSLSGSYQETQYF
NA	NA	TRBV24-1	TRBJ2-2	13	TGTGCCACCAGTGACAGGGCCTCGATGGAGCTGTTTTTT	CATSDRASMELFF
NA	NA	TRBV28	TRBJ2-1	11	TGTGCCAGCACCACCCCGAATGAGCAGTTCTTC	CASTTPNEQFF
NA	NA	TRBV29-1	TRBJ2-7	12	TGCAGCGTTGTGGGTATCCCCTACGAGCAGTACTTC	CSVVGIPYEQYF
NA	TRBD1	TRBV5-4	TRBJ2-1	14	TGTGCCAGCAGCTCGCCGGGACAGGGACGGGAGCAGTTCTTC	CASSSPGQGREQFF
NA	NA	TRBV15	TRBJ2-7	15	TGTGCCACCAGCAGAGATCGGAGGAACTCCTACGAGCAGTACTTC	CATSRDRRNSYEQYF
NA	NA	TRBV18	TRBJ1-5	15	TGTGCCAGCTCACTTGAAGGGGTGCACAATCAGCCCCAGCATTTT	CASSLEGVHNQPQHF
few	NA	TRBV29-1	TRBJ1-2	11	TGCAGCGTTGTGGGGATATATGGCTACACCTTC	CSVVGIYGYTF
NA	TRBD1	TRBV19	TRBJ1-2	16	TGTGCCAGTAGTTCAATGGGAGGACAGGGAGACTATGGCTACACCTTC	CASSSMGGQGDYGYTF
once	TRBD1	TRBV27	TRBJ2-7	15	TGTGCCAGCAGTTTATCCGACAGGGTTTTGGTCGAGCAGTACTTC	CASSLSDRVLVEQYF
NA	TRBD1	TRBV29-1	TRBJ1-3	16	TGCAGCGTTGAGCCACAGGACAGGGACTCTGGAAACACCATATATTTT	CSVEPQDRDSGNTIYF
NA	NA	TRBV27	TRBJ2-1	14	TGTGCCAGCAGACTGGCAGGGGGCCCGGGACTAGAGTTCTTC	CASRLAGGPGLEFF
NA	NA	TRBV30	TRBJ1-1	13	TGTGCCTGGAGCGCAGTTGGGGGGACTGAAGCTTTCTTT	CAWSAVGGTEAFF
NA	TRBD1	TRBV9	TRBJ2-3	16	TGTGCCAGCAGCGTAGGTCCAGGGGGAAGCACAGATACGCGGTATTTT	CASSVGPGGSTDTRYF
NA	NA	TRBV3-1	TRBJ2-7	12	TGTGCCAGCAGCGACTACTCCTACGAGCAGTACTTC	CASSDYSYEQYF
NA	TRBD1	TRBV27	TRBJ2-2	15	TGTGCCAGCAGAACGGCCGGGACAGGGGGCGGGGAGCTGTTTTTT	CASRTAGTGGGELFF
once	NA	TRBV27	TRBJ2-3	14	TGTGCCAGCAGTTTAATTCATGCGGAAGATACGCAGTATTTT	CASSLIHAEDTQYF
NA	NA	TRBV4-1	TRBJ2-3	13	TGCGCCAGCAGCTTAAGCCCTAACCGGGCGCAGTATTTT	CASSLSPNRAQYF
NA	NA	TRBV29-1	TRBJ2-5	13	TGCAGCGTTGCTCCCCAGGTGGGAGAGACCCAGTACTTC	CSVAPQVGETQYF
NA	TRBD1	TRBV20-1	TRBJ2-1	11	TGCAGTGGGGACAGAGAAAATGAGCAGTTCTTC	CSGDRENEQFF
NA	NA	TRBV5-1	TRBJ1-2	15	TGCGCCAGCAGCTTGAGTGGGGGAAAAGGCTATGGCTACACCTTC	CASSLSGGKGYGYTF
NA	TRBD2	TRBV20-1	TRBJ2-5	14	TGCAGTGCTGGTAGACTAGCGACCAAAGAGACCCAGTACTTC	CSAGRLATKETQYF